The present entry profiles one T cell receptor (beta chain) with its context. PCR amplification relied on 60 Vbeta primers (plus 13 Jbeta primers). The assay was immunoSEQ multiplex PCR, and TCRdb's table has in-frame clones only and misses some. The sample holds 250,000 to 350,000 clones, roughly two thirds seen once. This record comes from a study of cytomegalovirus exposure and HLA in healthy donors. The germline V gene has CDR1 SGHNT and CDR2 YYREEE (reference sequence). With 1 base clipped from V and 4 bases from J, the junction kept 6 bases outside the gene matches. The CDR3 has 15 residues. Specimen: PBMCs. This TCR derives from a female donor in good health and CMV-seronegative. This chain joins TRBV5-4 and TRBJ2-7, with 9 bases aligning to TRBD2. The CDR3 region is CASSLRASGVYEQYF. The CDR3 DNA reads TGTGCCAGCAGCTTGCGTGCTAGCGGGGTGTACGAGCAGTACTTC. The full variable domain, rest sourced from reference TRBV5-4 and TRBJ2-7, is ETGVTQSPTHLIKTRGQQVTLRCSSQSGHNTVSWYQQALGQGPQFIFQYYREEENGRGNFPPRFSGLQFPNYSSELNVNALELDDSALYLCASSLRASGVYEQYFGPGTRLTVT.